The 9 T cell receptor beta chains reported below all come from one sample, sequenced in a study of vaccination effects on CD4 cells after COVID-19. Before sequencing, viral peptide pools were used by the ViraFEST assay to expand antigen-specific CD4+ T cells. It was after more than nine days of culture that CD4+ T cells were isolated. SARS-CoV-2 infection was confirmed by PCR in the person between March and December 2020. Libraries were prepared by immunoSEQ multiplex PCR; TCRdb keeps only in-frame clonotypes and omits some of them. The repertoire holds around 40,000 clones, with around 78% as singletons. Their antigens are not known. The sample in question was CD4+ T cells from PBMCs cultured with a peptide pool, obtained before COVID-19 vaccination. The receptors stem from a human donor who had a prior SARS-CoV-2 infection.

The chain carries TRBV6-1 and TRBJ1-1; possibly TRBD1 for D (6 bases). CDR1 MNHNS and CDR2 SASEGT come from the germline V gene. The CDR3 totals 14 residues. V lost 1 base and J lost 5, with 11 bases in between. The CDR3 nucleotides read TGTGCCAGCAGTGAAGGGGGGCGATGGACTGAAGCTTTCTTT. Its translation: CASSEGGRWTEAFF.

V and J are TRBV7-3 and TRBJ2-2; unclear D gene. The CDR3 has 14 amino acids. Deletions cut 4 bases from V and 4 bases from J, with 10 bases between. CDR1 is SGHTA, CDR2 FQGTGA, per germline. CDR3 sequence (DNA): TGTGCCAGCAGCTCCACTCCGGGCACCGGGGAGCTGTTTTTT. Its translation: CASSSTPGTGELFF. The variable domain in full, completed from reference TRBV7-3 and TRBJ2-2, reads GAGVSQTPSNKVTEKGKYVELRCDPISGHTALYWYRQSLGQGPEFLIYFQGTGAADDSGLPNDRFFAVRPEGSVSTLKIQRTERGDSAVYLCASSSTPGTGELFFGEGSRLTVL.

The chain links TRBV27 to TRBJ1-4; a weak D match, TRBD1 (6 bases). There are 16 residues in the CDR3. Germline values: CDR1 MNHEY, CDR2 SMNVEV (reference sequence). With 6 bases removed from V and 2 bases from J, the gap between germline ends came to 16 bases. CDR3 protein: CASRPPGDLTNEKLFF. CDR3 bases: TGTGCCAGCAGACCCCCAGGGGACCTTACTAATGAAAAACTGTTTTTT.

The V gene is TRBV6-5, the J gene TRBJ1-4, with D hard to call. V was pared by 7 bases and J by 3 bases, with 6 bases between. From germline, CDR1 is MNHEY and CDR2 SVGAGI. This CDR3 spans 12 amino acids. The CDR3 DNA sequence: TGTGCCAGCACTACAGCTAATGAAAAACTGTTTTTT. Protein: CASTTANEKLFF.

V gene TRBV20-1 combines with J gene TRBJ2-7; the match to TRBD1 covers 8 bases. The CDR3 is 14 amino acids. The J segment lost 2 bases and the V segment lost 7 bases, leaving 10 bases of the junction unmatched. Germline CDR1 and CDR2: DFQATT and SNEGSKA (reference sequence). For the CDR3, the DNA is TGCAGTGTTAGTGAGGGACAGGCCCCCTACGAGCAGTACTTC. Translating it yields CSVSEGQAPYEQYF.

The genes are TRBV5-1 and TRBJ2-7, with D perhaps matching TRBD1 or TRBD2 (6 bases each). The germline V gene encodes CDR1 SGHRS and CDR2 YFSETQ. Trimming took 4 bases from V and 1 from J, leaving 18 bases between them. The CDR3 length is 16 residues. The CDR3 nucleotides are TGCGCCAGCAGCGGGACACACCGGGACTTTTCCTACGAGCAGTACTTC. Its protein is CASSGTHRDFSYEQYF.

This clone has just a few counts. This chain uses TRBV18 with TRBJ2-5; TRBD2 might be the D (5 bases). V lost 3 bases and J 4 bases, leaving 9 bases between the germline ends. The CDR3 length is 13 residues. Germline V gene sequence: CDR1 KGHSH, CDR2 LQKENI. CDR3 bases: TGTGCCAGCTCACCTCACGCGGGAGAGACCCAGTACTTC. Amino acids: CASSPHAGETQYF.

In the case of this clone: The same CDR3 arises from other DNA sequences in this sample as well. The chain joins TRBV2 to TRBJ1-5, with TRBD1 matching 7 bases. V shed 8 bases and J 4 bases; nucleotides not matched to a gene: 2. In germline, CDR1 is SNHLY, CDR2 FYNNEI. The CDR3 runs to 12 residues. In DNA, the CDR3 is TGTGCCAGCTCAGGGGGGAATCAGCCCCAGCATTTT. The encoded protein is CASSGGNQPQHF.

This sequence joins TRBV30 and TRBJ1-6; 7 nucleotides match TRBD1. The CDR3 contains 13 residues. Looked up from germline, CDR1 is GTSNPN and CDR2 is SVGIG (reference sequence). Germline trimming cut 3 bases from V and 8 bases from J; bases unmatched to any gene: 4. As DNA, the CDR3 is TGTGCCTGGAGGAGACAGGGACATTCACCCCTCCACTTT. Amino acid sequence: CAWRRQGHSPLHF.